This T cell receptor beta chain derives from a study of cytomegalovirus exposure and HLA in healthy donors. Primers for the PCR totalled 60 Vbeta and 13 Jbeta. Profiling relied on immunoSEQ multiplex PCR, and the TCRdb table lists in-frame clones only, not all of them. Of roughly 110,000 clones in the sample, about 61% were seen once. Germline V gene data show CDR1 as MNHEY and CDR2 as SVGAGI. The V end lost 6 bases, the J end lost 8 bases, and 10 bases lay between the germline ends. This CDR3 region has 11 residues. The receptor's source is a woman aged 25 to 39 in good health and CMV-seronegative. The sequencing input was PBMCs. This chain joins TRBV6-5 and TRBJ1-1; a weak D match, TRBD1 (5 bases). The CDR3 protein is CASSIRGEAFF. DNA for the CDR3: TGTGCCAGCAGCATACGGGGGGAAGCTTTCTTT.